This T cell receptor beta chain was obtained from a study of blood T cell repertoires in COVID-19. Study background: T cells, B-cell-depleted T cells, or PBMCs supplied cDNA or gDNA.

In the authors' workflow: Reference gene primer amplification gave estimated nucleated cell counts. Repertoires were generated with immunoSEQ multiplex PCR, while TCRdb's copy carries only in-frame clones and drops some. The DNA gave D and trimming, while V, J and clone size come from that table. The sample yields under 300,000 clones, around 80% seen once. The CDR3 runs 12 residues. Germline CDR1 is SGHAT and CDR2 is FQNNGV. Trimming took 5 bases from V and 8 from J, leaving 10 bases between them. Sequencing used peripheral blood. The chain has TRBV11-2 and TRBJ1-5; D is uncertain. The sequence derives from a woman aged 18-35 years with acute or convalescent COVID-19. The CDR3 nucleotides are TGTGCCAGCAGCCCCAACCGGGAGCCCCAGCATTTT. Protein sequence: CASSPNREPQHF.